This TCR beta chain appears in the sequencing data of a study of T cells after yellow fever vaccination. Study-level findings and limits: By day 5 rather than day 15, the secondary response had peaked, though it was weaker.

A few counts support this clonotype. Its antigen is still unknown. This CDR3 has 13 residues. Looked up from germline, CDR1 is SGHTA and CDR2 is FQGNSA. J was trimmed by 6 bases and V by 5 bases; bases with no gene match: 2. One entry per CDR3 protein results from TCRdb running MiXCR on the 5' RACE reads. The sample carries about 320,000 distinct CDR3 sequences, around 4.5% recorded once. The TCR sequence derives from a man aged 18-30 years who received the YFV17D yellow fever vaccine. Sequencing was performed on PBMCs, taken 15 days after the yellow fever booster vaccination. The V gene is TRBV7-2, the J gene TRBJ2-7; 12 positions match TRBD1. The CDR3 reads CASSRDRGREQYV. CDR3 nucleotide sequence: TGTGCCAGCAGCCGGGACAGGGGGCGCGAGCAGTACGTC.